These 15 T cell receptor beta chains were all obtained from the same sample, sequenced in a study of blood T cell repertoires in COVID-19. Repertoires were generated with immunoSEQ multiplex PCR, while TCRdb's copy carries only in-frame clones and drops some. The sample lists more than 300,000 clones, more than 70% seen once, with 10% in the top ten. The material sequenced was peripheral blood. The receptors here all came from a woman in her 30s with COVID-19, enrolled during active disease.

The V gene is TRBV6-5, the J gene TRBJ2-7; the D gene is possibly TRBD2 (7 bases). V was pared by 7 bases and J by 6 bases, with 10 bases between. This CDR3 region has 11 residues. Germline loops: CDR1 MNHEY, CDR2 SVGAGI. The CDR3 region has the DNA TGTGCCAGCACGAGGGGGGGCGAGCAGTACTTC. This encodes CASTRGGEQYF.

In this sample, this clone turned up a few times. The chain uses TRBV7-9 and TRBJ2-1; D perhaps matches TRBD2 (5 bases). Germline CDR1 is SEHNR and CDR2 is FQNEAQ (reference sequence). Trimming removed 1 base from V and 6 bases from J, with 7 bases in between. CDR3 length: 13 residues. CDR3 residues: CASSLGSGNEQFF. The CDR3 DNA sequence: TGTGCCAGCAGCTTAGGCAGCGGCAATGAGCAGTTCTTC.

This chain joins TRBV5-1 and TRBJ2-1; TRBD1 agrees at 10 bases. V lost 3 bases and J lost 5; bases outside the gene matches: 14. Looked up from germline, CDR1 is SGHRS and CDR2 is YFSETQ. This CDR3 contains 18 residues. CDR3 protein: CASSSIKPGQGPHNEQFF. The CDR3 nucleotides are TGCGCCAGCAGCTCCATTAAGCCGGGACAGGGGCCGCACAATGAGCAGTTCTTC.

This sequence joins TRBV9 and TRBJ2-7, with 8 nucleotides matching TRBD1. V lost 3 bases to trimming and J lost 7 bases; unmatched junction nucleotides: 12. Germline CDR1 SGDLS, CDR2 YYNGEE. The CDR3 loop spans 15 amino acids. CDR3 residues: CASSAGEAGGPEQYF. The CDR3 DNA follows: TGTGCCAGCAGCGCCGGGGAGGCAGGGGGCCCTGAGCAGTACTTC.

The CDR3 nucleotides read TGTGCCAGTAGTATCGTCCAGGGTGGGGATGAGCAGTTCTTC. Its translation: CASSIVQGGDEQFF. The V call is TRBV19, the J call TRBJ2-1, with D maybe TRBD1 (5 bases). This CDR3 region has 14 residues. In germline, CDR1 is LNHDA, CDR2 SQIVND (reference sequence). Trimming took off 3 bases at V and 8 bases at J, with 14 bases between the two ends.

In its sample, this clone was seen once. CDR3 amino acids: CASSNRDISTDTQYF. CDR3 bases: TGCGCCAGCAGTAACAGGGACATTAGCACAGATACGCAGTATTTT. The J gene is TRBJ2-3, the V gene TRBV4-1; possible D gene TRBD1, 6 bases. The germline V gene has CDR1 MGHRA and CDR2 YSYEKL. The CDR3 has 15 amino acids. V was shortened by 6 bases and J by 0 bases, with 13 bases between the two germline ends.

The chain uses TRBV10-1 and TRBJ2-1; TRBD1 matches at 7 bases. Germline assignment: CDR1 WNHNN and CDR2 SYGVQD (reference sequence). Trimming took 3 bases from V and 4 from J; bases not matched to a gene: 3. CDR3 length: 14 amino acids. CDR3: CASSDPDRYNEQFF. CDR3 DNA: TGCGCCAGCAGTGACCCGGACAGGTACAATGAGCAGTTCTTC.

V and J are TRBV5-5 and TRBJ2-7, with 7 bases matching TRBD2. The J segment lost 2 bases and the V segment lost 1 base, leaving 9 bases of the junction unmatched. CDR1 SGHKS and CDR2 YYEKEE come from the germline V gene (reference sequence). This CDR3 is 16 amino acids long. The DNA of the CDR3 is TGTGCCAGCAGCTTGACCGCGGGAGTACGGGCCTACGAGCAGTACTTC. It translates to CASSLTAGVRAYEQYF.

The chain employs TRBV4-1 and TRBJ2-7; 9 nucleotides match TRBD2. Trimming removed 6 bases from V and 2 bases from J; junction bases left unmatched: 11. The CDR3 runs to 16 residues. CDR1 MGHRA and CDR2 YSYEKL come from the germline V gene. CDR3: CASRGREAGGAYEQYF. The CDR3 DNA reads TGCGCCAGCAGGGGGCGGGAAGCGGGAGGAGCCTACGAGCAGTACTTC.

This chain uses TRBV27 with TRBJ2-7; 8 bases line up with TRBD2. In germline, CDR1 is MNHEY, CDR2 SMNVEV (reference sequence). V dropped 6 bases and J dropped 2; count of bases not matched to a gene: 6. The CDR3 contains 14 residues. CDR3 region: CASRTSGGTYEQYF. CDR3 nucleotide sequence: TGTGCCAGCAGAACTAGCGGAGGCACCTACGAGCAGTACTTC.

The J gene is TRBJ2-3, the V gene TRBV20-1; 12 bases match TRBD2. J was trimmed by 7 bases and V by 3 bases; bases with no gene match: 5. The CDR3 contains 14 residues. Germline V gene lookup returns CDR1 DFQATT and CDR2 SNEGSKA (reference sequence). CDR3 protein: CSASTGTSGHTQYF. DNA for the CDR3: TGCAGTGCTAGTACCGGGACTAGCGGGCATACGCAGTATTTT.

There are a few counts of this clone. The chain links TRBV6-6 to TRBJ2-7; TRBD1 agrees at 8 bases. CDR1 is MNHNY, CDR2 SVGAGI, per germline (reference sequence). The CDR3 has 17 residues. The J segment lost 3 bases and the V segment lost 6 bases, leaving 16 bases of the junction unmatched. This chain's CDR3 is CASRRQGRAYLFYEQYF. DNA of the CDR3: TGTGCCAGCAGACGACAGGGGCGGGCATACCTTTTCTACGAGCAGTACTTC.

Worth noting for this clone: Other nucleotide sequences in the sample specify the same CDR3. The chain employs TRBV5-1 and TRBJ1-3, with TRBD1 matching 7 bases. Germline V gene data show CDR1 as SGHRS and CDR2 as YFSETQ. With V trimmed by 0 bases and J by 0 bases, 3 bases remained unmatched. This CDR3 contains 16 residues. The CDR3 DNA reads TGCGCCAGCAGCTTGGGGACAGGAGCCTCTGGAAACACCATATATTTT. This sequence encodes CASSLGTGASGNTIYF.

V gene TRBV20-1 combines with J gene TRBJ1-5; D is unclear. The germline V gene has CDR1 DFQATT and CDR2 SNEGSKA (reference sequence). The CDR3 is made up of 14 amino acids. Trimming took 3 bases from V and 0 from J, leaving 9 bases between them. CDR3 in DNA: TGCAGTGCTAGTGGGAGTGTTAGCAATCAGCCCCAGCATTTT. Translation: CSASGSVSNQPQHF.

The chain uses TRBV27 and TRBJ2-7; TRBD1 aligns across 9 bases. Germline V CDR1 and CDR2: MNHEY, SMNVEV (reference sequence). Trimming removed 6 bases from V and 2 bases from J; junction bases left unmatched: 5. The CDR3 loop spans 14 amino acids. The DNA for the CDR3 is TGTGCCAGCAGCCTGACAGGGGGGCCCTACGAGCAGTACTTC. Its protein is CASSLTGGPYEQYF.